Listed below are T cell receptor beta chains from one sample, sequenced in a study of blood T cell repertoires in COVID-19. Sequencing used immunoSEQ multiplex PCR; TCRdb keeps in-frame clones, though not all of them. The table lists 150,000 to 200,000 clones, about 81% of them singletons. The specimen sequenced was peripheral blood. These receptors were taken from a woman aged 80 or older with COVID-19, enrolled during active disease. Both conserved end residues are part of each CDR3. D genes are given only for firm matches. Rows may omit the clone size; those that give it use once, few, many or a size class.

V gene: TRBV19
D gene: .
J gene: TRBJ1-1
clone size: .
CDR3 protein: CASKGHFVNTEAFF
CDR3 DNA: TGTGCCAGTAAGGGACACTTTGTGAACACTGAAGCTTTCTTT

V gene: TRBV28
D gene: TRBD2
J gene: TRBJ2-1
clone size: .
CDR3 protein: CASSPLTSGRARGSYNEQFF
CDR3 DNA: TGTGCCAGCAGTCCGCTGACTAGCGGGAGGGCTAGGGGTAGCTACAATGAGCAGTTCTTC

V gene: TRBV28
D gene: TRBD2
J gene: TRBJ2-7
clone size: .
CDR3 protein: CASSFGAGGRNEQYF
CDR3 DNA: TGTGCCAGCAGTTTCGGGGCGGGAGGGCGGAACGAGCAGTACTTC

V gene: TRBV4-2
D gene: .
J gene: TRBJ1-5
clone size: .
CDR3 protein: CASSQGTASNQPQHF
CDR3 DNA: TGTGCCAGCAGCCAAGGGACAGCAAGCAATCAGCCCCAGCATTTT

V gene: TRBV28
D gene: TRBD2
J gene: TRBJ2-7
clone size: .
CDR3 protein: CASSFGTSGTHEQYF
CDR3 DNA: TGTGCCAGCAGCTTCGGGACTAGCGGGACCCACGAGCAGTACTTC

V gene: TRBV7-8
D gene: .
J gene: TRBJ2-5
clone size: once
CDR3 protein: CASSLVPRETQYF
CDR3 DNA: TGTGCCAGCAGCTTAGTTCCGAGGGAGACCCAGTACTTC

V gene: TRBV7-9
D gene: .
J gene: TRBJ1-1
clone size: .
CDR3 protein: CASSLVPGIVAEAFF
CDR3 DNA: TGTGCCAGCAGCTTAGTCCCAGGGATTGTGGCTGAAGCTTTCTTT

V gene: TRBV30
D gene: TRBD1
J gene: TRBJ2-2
clone size: .
CDR3 protein: CAWADRFGRNTGELFF
CDR3 DNA: TGTGCCTGGGCGGACAGGTTTGGGCGGAACACCGGGGAGCTGTTTTTT

V gene: TRBV19
D gene: TRBD2
J gene: TRBJ2-7
clone size: .
CDR3 protein: CASSVTSGTYEQYF
CDR3 DNA: TGTGCCAGTAGTGTCACTAGCGGTACCTACGAGCAGTACTTC

V gene: TRBV11-3
D gene: .
J gene: TRBJ2-1
clone size: few
CDR3 protein: CASSSQWGESSYNEQFF
CDR3 DNA: TGTGCCAGCAGCTCTCAATGGGGGGAGAGCTCCTACAATGAGCAGTTCTTC

V gene: TRBV15
D gene: .
J gene: TRBJ2-5
clone size: .
CDR3 protein: CATSRAHGETQYF
CDR3 DNA: TGTGCCACCAGCAGAGCCCACGGGGAGACCCAGTACTTC

V gene: TRBV9
D gene: .
J gene: TRBJ1-4
clone size: .
CDR3 protein: CASSVWGGGNEKLFF
CDR3 DNA: TGTGCCAGCAGCGTATGGGGAGGGGGTAATGAAAAACTGTTTTTT

V gene: TRBV2
D gene: .
J gene: TRBJ1-5
clone size: .
CDR3 protein: CASSLDIWKVVGDQPQHF
CDR3 DNA: TGTGCCAGCAGCCTGGACATTTGGAAGGTAGTAGGGGATCAGCCCCAGCATTTT

V gene: TRBV3-1/TRBV3-2
D gene: .
J gene: TRBJ2-5
clone size: .
CDR3 protein: CASSQDGVGLQETQYF
CDR3 DNA: TGTGCCAGCAGCCAAGATGGGGTGGGGCTCCAAGAGACCCAGTACTTC

V gene: TRBV29-1
D gene: .
J gene: TRBJ2-1
clone size: .
CDR3 protein: CSVEDGVVTYNEQFF
CDR3 DNA: TGCAGCGTTGAAGATGGAGTCGTAACCTACAATGAGCAGTTCTTC

V gene: TRBV27
D gene: .
J gene: TRBJ1-1
clone size: .
CDR3 protein: CASSLYQGNTEAFF
CDR3 DNA: TGTGCCAGCAGTTTATACCAGGGGAACACTGAAGCTTTCTTT

V gene: TRBV19
D gene: TRBD1
J gene: TRBJ1-4
clone size: .
CDR3 protein: CASRDRGRRDEKLFF
CDR3 DNA: TGTGCCAGCCGGGACAGGGGGCGGAGGGATGAAAAACTGTTTTTT

V gene: TRBV27
D gene: .
J gene: TRBJ1-5
clone size: .
CDR3 protein: CASSSRNQPQHF
CDR3 DNA: TGTGCCAGCAGTTCCAGGAATCAGCCCCAGCATTTT